A single sample gave rise to the 20 T cell receptor beta chains below, sequenced in a study of T cells in Graves' hyperthyroidism and ophthalmopathy. TCR beta CDR3 region amplification was performed from RNA transcripts. The TCR CDR3 first-round RT-PCR relied on the HTBI primer set. TCRdb redid the calling of the multiplex PCR reads with MiXCR, one entry per CDR3 protein. The sample includes about 640,000 distinct CDR3 sequences, about 14% of them seen just once. Sequencing used blood. The receptor source for this set is a woman aged 45-65 years with Graves' ophthalmopathy.

This clonotype was counted ten times or more. The chain uses TRBV28 and TRBJ2-7; 10 nucleotides agree with TRBD2. The germline V gene encodes CDR1 MDHEN and CDR2 SYDVKM. The V and J ends lost 3 bases and 7 bases, in that order; junction bases with no gene match: 9. This CDR3 has 15 amino acids. The DNA of the CDR3 is TGTGCCAGCAGTTTTGGGGCTAGCGGGAGTGAGGAGCAGTACTTC. The encoded protein is CASSFGASGSEEQYF.

This clonotype came up many times. This CDR3 reads CASSVLAGRARGPQYF. In DNA, the CDR3 is TGCGCCAGCAGCGTCTTAGCGGGAAGAGCGAGGGGTCCGCAGTATTTT. V is TRBV5-1 and J is TRBJ2-3; 8 bases match TRBD2. CDR1 is SGHRS and CDR2 is YFSETQ in the germline V gene. This CDR3 has 16 amino acids. V shed 4 bases, J shed 10 bases, and the junction held 17 bases outside the gene matches.

This clonotype was counted many times. V is TRBV28 and J is TRBJ2-5, with D possibly being TRBD2 (6 bases). The CDR3 spans 14 residues. The ends were cut back, 2 bases at V and 4 bases at J, with 11 bases in the middle. Germline V gene sequence: CDR1 MDHEN, CDR2 SYDVKM. CDR3 sequence (DNA): TGTGCCAGCAGTTTAGGAGGGGCGTTAGAGACCCAGTACTTC. This gives the protein CASSLGGALETQYF.

This clonotype has ten or more counts. CDR3 region: CASSDEDTQYF. CDR3 sequence (DNA): TGTGCCAGCAGTGACGAGGATACGCAGTATTTT. V and J are TRBV2 and TRBJ2-3; no reliable D call. Germline V lookup: CDR1 SNHLY, CDR2 FYNNEI. Trimming shortened V by 3 bases and J by 6 bases, and 4 bases separated the two germline ends. The CDR3 covers 11 residues.

This clonotype was counted many times. CDR3 nucleotide sequence: TGTGCTAGTCGACAGGGACAAAGCTCCTACAATGAGCAGTTCTTC. Protein: CASRQGQSSYNEQFF. The gene calls are TRBV28 and TRBJ2-1; 7 bases map to TRBD1. The CDR3 is 15 amino acids. CDR1 is MDHEN and CDR2 is SYDVKM in the germline V gene.

This clonotype was observed at least ten times. The chain recombines TRBV28 with TRBJ2-1; 12 positions match TRBD1. This CDR3 contains 13 residues. The junction had 4 bases not matched to a gene; V was cut back by 8 bases and J by 8 bases. Germline CDR1 MDHEN, CDR2 SYDVKM. This chain's CDR3 is CASVRDRGHEQFF. Here the CDR3 DNA reads TGTGCCAGCGTCCGGGACAGGGGGCATGAGCAGTTCTTC.

This clonotype was counted only a few times. V usage is TRBV28 and J usage is TRBJ1-4; 8 positions match TRBD1. J gave up 8 bases and V 5 bases, and 16 bases lay outside the gene matches. The CDR3 runs 17 residues. Per germline, CDR1 MDHEN and CDR2 SYDVKM. DNA for the CDR3: TGTGCCAGCAGTCTCATTAGGACAGGGTTTTCAAACGAAAAACTGTTTTTT. It encodes CASSLIRTGFSNEKLFF.

This sequence joins TRBV5-1 and TRBJ2-7; 9 nucleotides agree with TRBD1. From germline, CDR1 is SGHRS and CDR2 YFSETQ. V trimming: 4 bases; J trimming: 3 bases; junction bases outside the gene matches: 8. The CDR3 loop spans 15 amino acids. The CDR3 coding sequence is TGCGCCAGCAGCGCACCCGGGACAGGGATCTACGAGCAGTACTTC. Translating gives CASSAPGTGIYEQYF.

The J gene is TRBJ2-7, the V gene TRBV5-1; 11 bases are shared with TRBD1. The CDR3 is made up of 14 amino acids. Germline V CDR1 and CDR2: SGHRS, YFSETQ. J gave up 4 bases and V 6 bases, and 6 bases lay outside the gene matches. The chain's CDR3 is CASKGQGASYEQYF. In DNA form, the CDR3 reads TGCGCCAGCAAAGGACAGGGGGCATCGTACGAGCAGTACTTC.

This clonotype appeared a few times. This chain connects TRBV20-1 to TRBJ2-3; D ambiguous. V was trimmed by 4 bases and J by 1 base, leaving 12 bases between them. The CDR3 sequence is 14 residues long. CDR1 is DFQATT, CDR2 SNEGSKA, per germline (reference sequence). In DNA, the CDR3 is TGCAGTGCTACCCCTCCGAGACGCACAGATACGCAGTATTTT. Translating it yields CSATPPRRTDTQYF.

In its sample, this clonotype was seen once. The chain combines TRBV28 with TRBJ1-4; tentative D call: TRBD1 (5 bases). This CDR3 region has 13 residues. Trimming removed 6 bases at V and 4 bases at J, with 9 bases between. Germline V gene data show CDR1 as MDHEN and CDR2 as SYDVKM. The CDR3 bases are TGTGCCAGCAGACGACAGTATAATGAAAAACTGTTTTTT. As protein: CASRRQYNEKLFF.

This clonotype was counted at least ten times. The chain links TRBV5-1 to TRBJ2-1, with D maybe TRBD1 (6 bases). This CDR3 comprises 16 residues. Germline loops: CDR1 SGHRS, CDR2 YFSETQ. The V end was cut by 0 bases, the J end by 7 bases, with 17 bases between. The CDR3 nucleotides read TGCGCCAGCAGCTTGGGGGGGCGGCCCGATACTAATGAGCAGTTCTTC. This translates into CASSLGGRPDTNEQFF.

This clonotype was recorded a few times. This chain's CDR3 is CASSGKYNEQFF. Written as DNA, the CDR3 is TGTGCCAGCAGCGGTAAATACAATGAGCAGTTCTTC. The rearrangement links TRBV7-2 to TRBJ2-1; unclear D gene. CDR1 is SGHTA, CDR2 FQGNSA, per germline. The CDR3 runs to 12 residues. V was clipped by 5 bases and J by 4 bases, with 6 bases between them.

The V gene is TRBV6-1, the J gene TRBJ2-1; 10 positions agree with TRBD2. The V gene's germline CDR1 is MNHNS and CDR2 SASEGT. The CDR3 totals 17 residues. The ends lost 5 bases at V and 7 bases at J; junction bases unmatched: 14. CDR3 loop: CASSTGTGTSVYNEQFF. CDR3 DNA sequence: TGTGCCAGCAGTACGGGAACCGGGACTAGCGTCTATAATGAGCAGTTCTTC.

The genes are TRBV18 and TRBJ2-4; TRBD1 aligns across 8 bases. Germline V gene lookup returns CDR1 KGHSH and CDR2 LQKENI. The CDR3 covers 14 residues. V shed 3 bases and J 5 bases; nucleotides not matched to a gene: 3. The CDR3 bases are TGTGCCAGCTCACCTTCGGGACAGGAAAACATTCAGTACTTC. Translation gives CASSPSGQENIQYF.

The chain links TRBV29-1 to TRBJ1-5, with unresolved D. Between the trimmed V and J ends, which lost 4 bases and 5 bases, there was a span of 15 bases. CDR3 length equals 14 residues. CDR1 and CDR2 from the germline V gene are SQVTM and ANQGSEA. CDR3: CSVGGLHPDQPQHF. CDR3 bases: TGCAGCGTTGGGGGTCTCCACCCCGATCAGCCCCAGCATTTT.

This clonotype was counted between two and nine times. CDR3 protein: CASSIWGNEQFF. The CDR3, as DNA: TGTGCCAGCAGTATATGGGGTAATGAGCAGTTCTTC. V is TRBV27 and J is TRBJ2-1, with unresolved D. Germline V CDR1 and CDR2: MNHEY, SMNVEV (reference sequence). V lost 5 bases and J 7 bases, leaving 9 bases between the germline ends. The CDR3 runs 12 residues.

Many counts were recorded for this clonotype. The chain links TRBV6-1 to TRBJ2-3, with 9 bases aligning to TRBD2. CDR1 and CDR2 (germline): MNHNS, SASEGT. V trimming: 0 bases; J trimming: 4 bases; junction bases outside the gene matches: 8. The CDR3 spans 17 residues. The CDR3 is CASSEARGRAVPDTQYF. CDR3 DNA: TGTGCCAGCAGTGAAGCACGCGGGAGGGCCGTACCAGATACGCAGTATTTT.

The chain uses TRBV19 and TRBJ1-1; no clear D. Trimming took off 4 bases at V and 1 base at J, with 10 bases between the two ends. This CDR3 comprises 14 residues. Germline values: CDR1 LNHDA, CDR2 SQIVND (reference sequence). The CDR3 DNA reads TGTGCCAGTAGTACCAATACCTGGAACACTGAAGCTTTCTTT. Translating it yields CASSTNTWNTEAFF.

Many counts were recorded for this clonotype. This chain connects TRBV6-5 to TRBJ2-7, with a tentative D call TRBD1 (5 bases). Trimming stripped 0 bases from V and 2 bases from J, with 8 bases between. The CDR3 totals 14 residues. The germline gives CDR1 MNHEY, CDR2 SVGAGI. Written as DNA, the CDR3 is TGTGCCAGCAGTTACTCACACAGGACCTACGAGCAGTACTTC. Translating it yields CASSYSHRTYEQYF.